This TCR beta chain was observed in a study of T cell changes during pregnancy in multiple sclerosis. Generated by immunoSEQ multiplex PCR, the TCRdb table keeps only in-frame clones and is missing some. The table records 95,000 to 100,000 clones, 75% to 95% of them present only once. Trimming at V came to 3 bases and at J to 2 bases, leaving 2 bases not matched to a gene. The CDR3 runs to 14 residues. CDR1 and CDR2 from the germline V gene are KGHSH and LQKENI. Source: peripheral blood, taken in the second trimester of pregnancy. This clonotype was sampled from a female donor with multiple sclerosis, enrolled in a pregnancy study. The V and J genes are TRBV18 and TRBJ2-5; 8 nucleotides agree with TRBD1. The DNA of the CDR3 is TGTGCCAGCTCACCGGGACAGGAACAAGAGACCCAGTACTTC. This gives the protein CASSPGQEQETQYF.